A single sample gave rise to the 13 T cell receptor beta chains below, sequenced in a study of T cells in tumors after PD-1 blockade. Data came from immunoSEQ multiplex PCR; TCRdb stores just in-frame clones and leaves some out. Counted here are approximately 60,000 clones, approximately 79% occurring once; the ten biggest clones make up 4% to 5%. Sample: PBMCs, taken after anti-PD-1 treatment. The receptor source for this set is a human donor with basal cell carcinoma.

A few counts support this clone. The V gene is TRBV12-3 or TRBV12-4, the J gene TRBJ2-7; D is ambiguous. The CDR3 sequence is 12 residues long. Trimming shortened V by 3 bases and J by 1 base, and 4 bases separated the two germline ends. The CDR3 nucleotides read TGTGCCAGCAGTTTCGGGTCCTACGAGCAGTACTTC. It codes for CASSFGSYEQYF.

This clone was recorded only once. The gene calls are TRBV4-2 and TRBJ2-3; TRBD2 agrees at 15 bases. Germline V gene lookup returns CDR1 LGHNA and CDR2 YNFKEQ. V was pared by 4 bases and J by 3 bases, with 8 bases of the junction left unmatched. This CDR3 has 18 residues. CDR3 DNA: TGTGCCAGCAGCCCGGGACTAGCGGGGGGTCCCGGGACAGATACGCAGTATTTT. It translates to CASSPGLAGGPGTDTQYF.

In its sample, this clone was seen a few times. The chain links TRBV7-2 to TRBJ2-3, with 9 bases lining up with TRBD2. The CDR3 is 16 amino acids. The trim removed 3 bases at V and 6 bases at J, leaving 10 bases unmatched. Germline-derived CDR1 and CDR2 are SGHTA and FQGNSA. CDR3 region: CASSFGGGASGDTQYF. In DNA form, the CDR3 reads TGTGCCAGCAGCTTCGGCGGGGGGGCATCAGGGGATACGCAGTATTTT.

This clone was seen only a few times. The chain joins TRBV30 to TRBJ1-2, with D possibly being TRBD1 (5 bases). The V gene lost 0 bases and the J gene lost 8 bases, with 7 bases spanning the gap. Germline CDR1 is GTSNPN and CDR2 is SVGIG (reference sequence). The CDR3 is made up of 11 amino acids. The CDR3 nucleotides are TGTGCCTGGAGTGTACAGGCGGGCTACACCTTC. Its protein is CAWSVQAGYTF.

The V and J genes are TRBV27 and TRBJ1-5; 7 nucleotides line up with TRBD1. J gave up 5 bases and V 5 bases, and 6 bases lay outside the gene matches. Germline CDR1 is MNHEY and CDR2 is SMNVEV (reference sequence). The CDR3 is 14 amino acids. CDR3 in amino acids: CASSPTGPYQPQHF. The CDR3 nucleotides are TGTGCCAGCAGTCCGACAGGGCCCTATCAGCCCCAGCATTTT.

This clone has more than one count but fewer than ten. CDR3 region: CASSVGGLRSNQPQHF. The CDR3 nucleotides are TGCGCCAGCAGTGTGGGGGGTCTTCGTAGCAATCAGCCCCAGCATTTT. This chain connects TRBV10-2 to TRBJ1-5; TRBD1 is a possible D gene (5 bases). Germline-derived CDR1 and CDR2 are WSHSY and SAAADI. The CDR3 length is 16 residues. The V end was cut by 4 bases, the J end by 0 bases, with 13 bases between.

The chain recombines TRBV5-4 with TRBJ2-3; 9 nucleotides match TRBD2. The length of the CDR3 is 15 residues. The trim removed 3 bases at V and 6 bases at J, leaving 8 bases unmatched. Germline CDR1 and CDR2: SGHNT and YYREEE (reference sequence). In DNA form, the CDR3 reads TGTGCCAGCAGCTCAAGACTAGCGGAAGTGGATACGCAGTATTTT. It yields the protein CASSSRLAEVDTQYF.

This clone was observed a single time. V gene TRBV5-6 combines with J gene TRBJ1-2, with TRBD1 identical over 7 bases. Germline V gene data show CDR1 as SGHDT and CDR2 as YYEEEE. The V gene end was trimmed by 6 bases and the J gene end by 8 bases; junction bases not matched to a gene: 7. The CDR3 extends over 12 amino acids. The CDR3 DNA is TGTGCCAGCATTACAGGGGCCGAAGGCTACACCTTC. Protein sequence: CASITGAEGYTF.

The rearrangement links TRBV30 to TRBJ1-6, with D unresolved. The germline V gene has CDR1 GTSNPN and CDR2 SVGIG (reference sequence). The CDR3 length is 13 residues. The V end was cut by 8 bases, the J end by 4 bases, with 12 bases between. This CDR3 is CAALGQYNSPLHF. The CDR3 DNA reads TGTGCCGCCCTGGGCCAGTATAATTCACCCCTCCACTTT. The variable domain in full, completed from reference TRBV30 and TRBJ1-6, reads SQTIHQWPATLVQPVGSPLSLECTVEGTSNPNLYWYRQAAGRGLQLLFYSVGIGQISSEVPQNLSASRPQDRQFILSSKKLLLSDSGFYLCAALGQYNSPLHFGNGTRLTVT.

The CDR3: CASSLGERGGTDTQYF. The CDR3 DNA is TGTGCCAGCAGCTTAGGGGAGCGGGGGGGCACAGATACGCAGTATTTT. J is TRBJ2-3 and V is TRBV7-2; 9 positions match TRBD2. From germline, CDR1 is SGHTA and CDR2 FQGNSA. The ends lost 1 base at V and 1 base at J; junction bases unmatched: 3. The CDR3 runs to 16 residues.

The J gene is TRBJ1-5, the V gene TRBV5-5; 7 nucleotides line up with TRBD1. Germline V gene sequence: CDR1 SGHKS, CDR2 YYEKEE (reference sequence). V lost 2 bases, J lost 0 bases, and 5 bases stayed unmatched. CDR3 length equals 16 residues. CDR3 protein: CASSFGTEYSNQPQHF. Here the CDR3 DNA reads TGTGCCAGCAGCTTCGGGACAGAGTATAGCAATCAGCCCCAGCATTTT. The full variable domain, completed using reference TRBV5-5 and TRBJ1-5, is DAGVTQSPTHLIKTRGQQVTLRCSPISGHKSVSWYQQVLGQGPQFIFQYYEKEERGRGNFPDRFSARQFPNYSSELNVNALLLGDSALYLCASSFGTEYSNQPQHFGDGTRLSIL.

This clone was found once. The chain employs TRBV6-5 and TRBJ1-5; weak D call: TRBD1 (5 bases). Per the germline V gene, CDR1 is MNHEY and CDR2 is SVGAGI. V lost 0 bases and J lost 4, with 10 bases in between. This CDR3 region has 15 residues. CDR3 nucleotides: TGTGCCAGCAGTTACTCGGGGGGGAGGAATCAGCCCCAGCATTTT. Translation: CASSYSGGRNQPQHF.

This chain connects TRBV7-8 to TRBJ1-2; D not resolved. The CDR3 sequence is 12 residues long. Germline V gene data show CDR1 as SGHVS and CDR2 as FQNEAQ. V shed 5 bases and J shed 0 bases, with 4 bases lying between them. The CDR3 DNA sequence: TGTGCCAGCAGCGTTACTAACTATGGCTACACCTTC. Translating gives CASSVTNYGYTF.